These 3 T cell receptor beta chains share one sample of origin, sequenced in a study of spatial heterogeneity in lung cancer. TCRdb re-called the 5' RACE reads with MiXCR, one entry per CDR3 protein. This sample has about 92,000 distinct CDR3 sequences; 10% to 15% occur once, and the top ten carry 35% to 50%. Regarding time point: sample taken at primary tumor resection. The sequenced sample was PBMCs, obtained at surgery. The receptors were sampled from a male donor with early-stage non-small cell lung cancer.

The rearrangement uses TRBV7-3 and TRBJ1-1; 9 nucleotides line up with TRBD1. J was trimmed by 7 bases and V by 1 base; bases with no gene match: 10. Germline V gene lookup returns CDR1 SGHTA and CDR2 FQGTGA. The CDR3 extends over 16 amino acids. CDR3 protein: CASSLMGTGGKVEAFF. For the CDR3, the DNA is TGTGCCAGCAGCTTAATGGGTACAGGGGGCAAGGTTGAAGCTTTCTTT.

This clonotype has at least ten counts. This rearrangement joins TRBV27 to TRBJ1-6; tentative D call: TRBD1 (6 bases). The CDR3 length is 15 residues. Germline values: CDR1 MNHEY, CDR2 SMNVEV (reference sequence). Trimming removed 3 bases at V and 5 bases at J, with 11 bases between. The CDR3 coding sequence is TGTGCCAGCAGTTTTAGGCCAGGGGATAATTCACCCCTCCACTTT. This gives the protein CASSFRPGDNSPLHF.

This clonotype showed up just a few times. The genes are TRBV7-2 and TRBJ2-3; 12 nucleotides line up with TRBD2. The CDR3 consists of 18 residues. Germline V gene sequence: CDR1 SGHTA, CDR2 FQGNSA. Unmatched junction bases numbered 12, after V lost 1 base and J lost 7 bases. CDR3 sequence: CASSLGLMGLAGSNTQYF. In DNA, the CDR3 is TGTGCCAGCAGCTTAGGGTTGATGGGACTAGCGGGTTCAAATACGCAGTATTTT.